These T cell receptor beta chains were read from a single sample in a study of cytotoxic CD8 clonotypes in ibrutinib-treated CLL. Clones were read by immunoSEQ multiplex PCR, and TCRdb kept only the in-frame ones, dropping some. The sample shows 200,000 to 250,000 clones, approximately 79% of them seen only once. The specimen comprised PBMCs, sampled after 12 months of ibrutinib treatment. The receptors were sampled from a human donor with chronic lymphocytic leukemia. Each CDR3 is given without its conserved first and last residue. Fields, in order: J gene, clone size, V gene, CDR3 protein. Expanded clones are given a class, and other clones once, few, many or no size at all.

TRBJ2-1 | NA | TRBV29-1 | SVEGSASGRWDEQF
TRBJ2-1 | NA | TRBV15 | ATSGQELSSYNEQF
TRBJ2-5 | NA | TRBV29-1 | SVEGTGEDYQETQY
TRBJ1-4 | NA | TRBV11-2 | ASSSDSLGEKLF
TRBJ1-2 | once | TRBV19 | ASIRSIRDRGGGYT
TRBJ2-2 | NA | TRBV2 | ASSEQGGNTGELF
TRBJ1-1 | NA | TRBV6-6 | ASSTINTEAF
TRBJ2-3 | NA | TRBV18 | ASSPLDTQY
TRBJ2-3 | NA | TRBV27 | ASSHRLAGGTDTQY
TRBJ2-3 | NA | TRBV25-1 | ASSEDLRESTDTQY
TRBJ2-7 | NA | TRBV7-2 | ASSLARQAYEQY
TRBJ1-5 | NA | TRBV6-5 | ASRPTGSNQPQH
TRBJ1-2 | NA | TRBV6-1 | ASNRDLNQPYGYT
TRBJ2-5 | NA | TRBV5-1 | ASSLGQAKETQY
TRBJ1-5 | few | TRBV14 | ASSQVGMEPGNQPQH
TRBJ1-4 | once | TRBV5-6 | ASSLGQGVREKLF
TRBJ1-5 | few | TRBV19 | ASRRDPGWGPNQPQH
TRBJ1-5 | NA | TRBV30 | AWDRSNQPQH
TRBJ1-4 | few | TRBV6-5 | ASSQQQGAEEKLF
TRBJ2-7 | NA | TRBV27 | ASSLRFGEQY
TRBJ2-1 | NA | TRBV9 | ASSVTGYNEQF
TRBJ1-4 | NA | TRBV6-6 | ASSPLATNEKLF
TRBJ2-7 | NA | TRBV11-2 | AAASGTYEQY
TRBJ1-1 | NA | TRBV9 | ASSVVGTGEAF
TRBJ2-7 | NA | TRBV25-1 | ASSAVGGDWSYEQY
TRBJ1-2 | NA | TRBV6-7 | ASSYSIGLGYGYT
TRBJ1-1 | NA | TRBV7-6 | ASSFGGGMNTEAF
TRBJ2-4 | NA | TRBV28 | ATRLAAIQY
TRBJ1-3 | many | TRBV10-3 | AISETGSGNTIY
TRBJ1-3 | few | TRBV7-9 | ASSRGRTSGNTIY
TRBJ1-1 | NA | TRBV27 | ASSFRDTRTEAF
TRBJ2-7 | NA | TRBV5-5 | ASSSQPGQHSYEQY
TRBJ2-7 | NA | TRBV6-6 | ASRRTGSYEQY
TRBJ1-5 | few | TRBV7-7 | ASRSGPQH
TRBJ1-1 | NA | TRBV7-9 | ASSLGQAQAF
TRBJ2-7 | NA | TRBV15 | ATSPQGQGFNVGYEQY
TRBJ2-5 | few | TRBV2 | ASGTGETQY
TRBJ1-1 | once | TRBV10-1 | ASSEGPGGNTEAF
TRBJ1-2 | few | TRBV28 | ASSQQGDGYT
TRBJ2-7 | many | TRBV7-8 | ASSFLAGGIEQY
TRBJ1-5 | NA | TRBV2 | ASSGQPNQPQH
TRBJ2-1 | NA | TRBV11-2 | ASSPRDRYNEQF
TRBJ2-5 | NA | TRBV19 | ASSMAGGRETQY
TRBJ2-2 | NA | TRBV18 | ASSPSTRDSRTGELF
TRBJ2-2 | NA | TRBV11-2 | ASSLGSGGADGELF
TRBJ1-4 | NA | TRBV9 | ASSATAGTGSEKLF
TRBJ1-2 | NA | TRBV7-9 | ASSLGTPNYGYT
TRBJ1-2 | NA | TRBV5-8 | ASSLGAGANYGYT
TRBJ1-2 | NA | TRBV10-3 | AIRQGAGIGYT
TRBJ1-1 | NA | TRBV18 | ASSPSAGGRPEAF
TRBJ2-3 | few | TRBV11-2 | ASSLGDTQY
TRBJ2-1 | once | TRBV9 | ASKKGGGNNEQF
TRBJ1-2 | NA | TRBV11-2 | ASSLGTPLRRGYT
TRBJ1-3 | NA | TRBV1 | TSSHPGPPSGNTIY
TRBJ2-1 | NA | TRBV5-1 | ASSLATSGNEQF
TRBJ1-2 | NA | TRBV7-2 | ASSFDSDYGYT
TRBJ2-5 | NA | TRBV6-5 | ASSFSGQETQY